This is a list of T cell receptor beta chains from one sample in a study of beta chain features in type 1 diabetes. Here immunoSEQ multiplex PCR was the method, and the copy in TCRdb shows in-frame clones only, minus some. This table holds under 250,000 clones, about a tenth found once. The material sequenced was central memory CD4+ T cells from blood. Receptors were obtained from a man aged 18 to 30 in good health. CDR3s include the opening cysteine and the closing phenylalanine or tryptophan. D genes are given only for firm matches. Clone size, where shown, is once, few, many, or a class for clones that have expanded.

d_call	clone_size	v_call	j_call	cdr3_nt	cdr3_aa
TRBD1	NA	TRBV30	TRBJ1-2	TGTGCCTGGAGTGCGGCAGGGGGCTATGGCTACACCTTC	CAWSAAGGYGYTF
TRBD1	NA	TRBV7-3	TRBJ2-6	TGTGCCAGCAGCGCTCGGGACAGGGTGCTGTCTGGGGCCAACGTCCTGACTTTC	CASSARDRVLSGANVLTF
NA	NA	TRBV2	TRBJ1-2	TGTGCCAGCAGTGAATCCGGGGACGGCTACACCTTC	CASSESGDGYTF
TRBD1	few	TRBV27	TRBJ2-1	TGTGCCAGCAGTCCGGACAGGTTCGCGCAGTTCTTC	CASSPDRFAQFF
NA	medium-sized	TRBV29-1	TRBJ2-5	TGCAGCGTTTTCAGGCCGCCGACCCAAGAGACCCAGTACTTC	CSVFRPPTQETQYF
TRBD1	few	TRBV15	TRBJ2-3	TGTGCCACCAGCAGAGTAACAGGGGGCCCAGATACGCAGTATTTT	CATSRVTGGPDTQYF
NA	NA	TRBV5-6	TRBJ1-1	TGTGCCAGCAGCGCGGGGTCCTTCACTGAAGCTTTCTTT	CASSAGSFTEAFF
TRBD1	many	TRBV9	TRBJ2-7	TGTGCCAGCAGCGTCAATGCAGGGGGAGACTACGAGCAGTACTTC	CASSVNAGGDYEQYF
NA	few	TRBV7-9	TRBJ1-1	TGTGCCAGCAGAGCGGTAAGGAACACTGAAGCTTTCTTT	CASRAVRNTEAFF
NA	few	TRBV2	TRBJ1-4	TGTGCCAGCAGGACCTCAACTAATGAAAAACTGTTTTTT	CASRTSTNEKLFF
NA	few	TRBV10-3	TRBJ2-1	TGTGCCACTGGGGCCTACAATGAGCAGTTCTTC	CATGAYNEQFF
TRBD2	NA	TRBV7-3	TRBJ2-5	TGTGCCAGCAGCTCCTCCGGGCTAGCGGGAGAGACCCAGTACTTC	CASSSSGLAGETQYF
NA	NA	TRBV28	TRBJ2-3	TGTGCCAGCAGCCCTGGGGATACGCAGTATTTT	CASSPGDTQYF
TRBD1	NA	TRBV11-3	TRBJ2-4	TGTGCCAGCAGCTATGGACAGGGACGGGAGAACATTCAGTACTTC	CASSYGQGRENIQYF